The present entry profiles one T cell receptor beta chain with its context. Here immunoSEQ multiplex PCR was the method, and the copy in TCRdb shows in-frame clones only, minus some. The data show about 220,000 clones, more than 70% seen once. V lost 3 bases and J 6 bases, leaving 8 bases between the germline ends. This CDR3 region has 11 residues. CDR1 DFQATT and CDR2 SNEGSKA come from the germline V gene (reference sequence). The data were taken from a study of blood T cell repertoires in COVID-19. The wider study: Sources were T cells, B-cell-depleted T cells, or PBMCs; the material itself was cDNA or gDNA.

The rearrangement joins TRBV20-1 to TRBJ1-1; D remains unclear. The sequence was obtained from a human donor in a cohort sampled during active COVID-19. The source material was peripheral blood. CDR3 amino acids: CSASKPAEAFF. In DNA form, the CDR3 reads TGCAGTGCTAGTAAGCCGGCTGAAGCTTTCTTT.